The rows below give T cell receptor beta chains drawn from one sample of a study of cytomegalovirus exposure and HLA in healthy donors. The protocol was immunoSEQ multiplex PCR, while the TCRdb copy is restricted to in-frame clones and leaves out a portion. Of roughly 140,000 clones in the sample, roughly 70% were seen once. Sequencing was done on a sample of PBMCs. These receptors originate from a man between 60 and 70 years old in good health and CMV-seronegative. Each CDR3 is given with its conserved first and last residue. The D gene is left open where the match is weak. Expanded clones are given a class, and other clones once, few, many or no size at all.

v_call	d_call	j_call	clone_size	cdr3_aa	cdr3_nt
TRBV5-4	TRBD1	TRBJ2-4	few	CASSRTGEGKNIQYF	TGTGCCAGCAGCCGGACAGGGGAGGGCAAAAACATTCAGTACTTC
TRBV5-1	TRBD1	TRBJ1-6	few	CASSLAGQGNSPLHF	TGCGCCAGCAGCTTGGCGGGACAGGGGAATTCACCCCTCCACTTT
TRBV27	.	TRBJ1-5	.	CASAPAGLINQPQHF	TGTGCCAGCGCCCCGGCAGGGTTAATCAATCAGCCCCAGCATTTT
TRBV27	.	TRBJ1-4	few	CASPSTGVSTNEKLFF	TGTGCCAGCCCCTCGACAGGAGTATCAACTAATGAAAAACTGTTTTTT
TRBV9	TRBD1	TRBJ2-3	.	CASSAGHRTGMADTQYF	TGTGCCAGCAGCGCCGGACATAGGACAGGGATGGCAGATACGCAGTATTTT
TRBV29-1	.	TRBJ1-1	.	CSIQSGGADTEAFF	TGCAGCATCCAATCGGGAGGCGCGGACACTGAAGCTTTCTTT
TRBV7-9	TRBD1	TRBJ2-7	.	CASRSPGTDSYEQYF	TGTGCCAGCAGGTCCCCCGGGACAGACTCTTACGAGCAGTACTTC
TRBV29-1	TRBD1	TRBJ2-2	few	CSVENSGQAQETGELFF	TGCAGCGTTGAAAATTCGGGACAGGCCCAAGAAACCGGGGAGCTGTTTTTT
TRBV6-5	.	TRBJ2-1	few	CASGLTEQFF	TGTGCCAGCGGACTCACCGAGCAGTTCTTC
TRBV6-1	TRBD1	TRBJ2-7	once	CASSAAGLGQGNSYEQYF	TGTGCCAGCAGTGCTGCCGGGTTGGGACAGGGAAACTCCTACGAGCAGTACTTC
TRBV30	.	TRBJ1-4	.	CAWSRGTANEKLFF	TGTGCCTGGAGTAGGGGGACGGCTAATGAAAAACTGTTTTTT
TRBV5-1	.	TRBJ1-1	.	CASSLRGFTEAFF	TGCGCCAGCAGCTTGCGGGGGTTCACTGAAGCTTTCTTT
TRBV5-1	.	TRBJ2-3	.	CASSLQEGGTDTQYF	TGCGCCAGCAGCTTGCAGGAGGGAGGCACAGATACGCAGTATTTT
TRBV2	.	TRBJ2-7	.	CASSDHHWASADEQYF	TGTGCCAGCAGTGACCACCACTGGGCCTCCGCCGACGAGCAGTACTTC
TRBV6-4	TRBD2	TRBJ2-7	.	CASSSGTSGIGGHEQYF	TGTGCCAGCAGTTCCGGGACTAGCGGGATCGGGGGCCACGAGCAGTACTTC
TRBV9	.	TRBJ2-1	.	CASSSQGSSYNEQFF	TGTGCCAGCAGTTCGCAGGGGAGCTCCTACAATGAGCAGTTCTTC
TRBV15	TRBD1	TRBJ1-5	once	CATSRDQGASNQPQHF	TGTGCCACCAGCAGAGATCAGGGGGCCTCCAATCAGCCCCAGCATTTT
TRBV9	.	TRBJ2-1	.	CASSVERPGRYNEQFF	TGTGCCAGCAGCGTAGAGAGGCCAGGGAGGTACAATGAGCAGTTCTTC
TRBV7-8	TRBD1	TRBJ2-3	few	CASSLRDRGPLYTQYF	TGTGCCAGCAGCTTAAGGGACAGGGGGCCTCTCTATACGCAGTATTTT
TRBV5-4	TRBD1	TRBJ2-5	.	CASSSDRGETQYF	TGTGCCAGCAGCTCGGACAGGGGAGAGACCCAGTACTTC
TRBV29-1	.	TRBJ2-7	.	CSGTESLTRSEQYF	TGCAGCGGAACCGAAAGCCTCACGAGGTCCGAGCAGTACTTC
TRBV28	TRBD1	TRBJ1-6	.	CASRGPGQGNSPLHF	TGTGCCAGCAGGGGCCCGGGACAGGGTAATTCACCCCTCCACTTT
TRBV6-5	TRBD1	TRBJ1-1	.	CASSYGTGGSEAFF	TGTGCCAGCAGTTACGGGACAGGGGGCTCTGAAGCTTTCTTT
TRBV10-1	.	TRBJ1-2	.	CASSESAGGEGGYTF	TGCGCCAGCAGTGAGTCGGCCGGAGGGGAAGGAGGCTACACCTTC
TRBV28	.	TRBJ1-3	.	CASSLGQTSGNTIYF	TGTGCCAGCAGTCTCGGACAGACCTCTGGAAACACCATATATTTT
TRBV29-1	TRBD1	TRBJ2-7	.	CSVGGTGVSYEQYF	TGCAGCGTTGGTGGGACAGGGGTCTCCTACGAGCAGTACTTC
TRBV19	TRBD2	TRBJ2-7	few	CASSLTHGGSGDEQYF	TGTGCCAGTAGTCTCACCCACGGGGGGAGTGGAGACGAGCAGTACTTC
TRBV7-2	.	TRBJ2-4	.	CASSLGSQAGRGIQYF	TGTGCCAGCAGCTTAGGGTCCCAGGCCGGGCGGGGCATTCAGTACTTC
TRBV7-9	.	TRBJ2-6	.	CASTRDTSSSGANVLTF	TGTGCCAGCACTCGGGACACCAGCAGCTCTGGGGCCAACGTCCTGACTTTC
TRBV4-3	.	TRBJ2-2	.	CASSQDPGTGELFF	TGCGCCAGCAGCCAAGATCCGGGCACCGGGGAGCTGTTTTTT
TRBV29-1	.	TRBJ2-3	.	CSVEQGGADTQYF	TGCAGCGTTGAACAGGGAGGCGCAGATACGCAGTATTTT
TRBV6-5	.	TRBJ2-3	once	CASSYSPSARTDTQYF	TGTGCCAGCAGTTACTCGCCTAGCGCACGCACAGATACGCAGTATTTT
TRBV28	TRBD1	TRBJ1-1	.	CASIGGAQGTEAFF	TGTGCCAGCATAGGGGGCGCCCAGGGCACTGAAGCTTTCTTT
TRBV2	.	TRBJ1-2	.	CASIPGGQGLYGYTF	TGTGCCAGCATCCCCGGGGGGCAGGGCCTCTATGGCTACACCTTC
TRBV2	.	TRBJ2-5	.	CASSENGETQYF	TGTGCCAGCAGTGAAAACGGAGAGACCCAGTACTTC
TRBV9	TRBD1	TRBJ2-6	.	CASNPFGDRGSGANVLTF	TGTGCCAGCAACCCTTTCGGGGACAGGGGCTCTGGGGCCAACGTCCTGACTTTC
TRBV5-1	.	TRBJ2-1	.	CASRSRPAGVNEQFF	TGCGCCAGCAGGTCCCGTCCCGCAGGGGTCAATGAGCAGTTCTTC
TRBV14	TRBD1	TRBJ1-4	.	CASSRGTGGGRNEKLFF	TGTGCCAGCAGCCGAGGGACAGGGGGAGGGCGTAATGAAAAACTGTTTTTT
TRBV27	TRBD2	TRBJ2-7	.	CASSRLSGGDYEQYF	TGTGCCAGCAGCCGGTTGAGCGGGGGGGACTACGAGCAGTACTTC
TRBV28	TRBD1	TRBJ1-5	.	CASSPPDRPNQPQHF	TGTGCCAGCAGCCCCCCGGACAGGCCCAATCAGCCCCAGCATTTT
TRBV30	TRBD2	TRBJ2-7	.	CAWRFTSGLASEQYF	TGTGCCTGGAGATTTACGTCGGGACTAGCGAGCGAGCAGTACTTC
TRBV9	.	TRBJ2-3	.	CASSVAVDMDTQYF	TGTGCCAGCAGCGTAGCCGTTGACATGGATACGCAGTATTTT
TRBV4-1	TRBD2	TRBJ2-4	.	CASSLAGAGDIQYF	TGCGCCAGCAGCCTAGCGGGGGCCGGGGACATTCAGTACTTC